The 15 T cell receptor beta chains given below trace back to one sample, sequenced in a study of blood T cell repertoires in COVID-19. The repertoire was sequenced with immunoSEQ multiplex PCR; TCRdb's copy has only in-frame clones and lacks some. The sample yields approximately 150,000 clones, 82% seen once. The material sequenced was PBMCs or T cells enriched from blood (not recorded which). These receptors were collected from a man aged 55 to 70 who had recovered from COVID-19.

This clone was observed a handful of times. The rearrangement uses TRBV7-3 and TRBJ2-1, with 9 bases identical to TRBD2. CDR3 length equals 15 residues. CDR1 and CDR2 (germline): SGHTA, FQGTGA. With 5 bases clipped from V and 2 bases from J, the junction kept 4 bases outside the gene matches. CDR3 sequence (DNA): TGTGCCAGCAGCCTTAGCGGGAGAACCTACAATGAGCAGTTCTTC. Translating gives CASSLSGRTYNEQFF.

The V call is TRBV5-4, the J call TRBJ2-7; possible D gene TRBD1, 6 bases. V was shortened by 5 bases and J by 6 bases, with 18 bases between the two germline ends. The CDR3 is 14 amino acids. Germline assignment: CDR1 SGHNT and CDR2 YYREEE (reference sequence). In DNA form, the CDR3 reads TGTGCCAGCAGTTTACTACAGGGATTGGGCGAGCAGTACTTC. It specifies CASSLLQGLGEQYF.

V and J are TRBV6-5 and TRBJ1-2, with unresolved D. The CDR3 has 13 residues. CDR1 MNHEY and CDR2 SVGAGI come from the germline V gene. V was shortened by 7 bases and J by 10 bases, with 19 bases between the two germline ends. CDR3 nucleotides: TGTGCCAGCACGGAGGCCTGGAACGAGGACTACACCTTC. Amino acid sequence: CASTEAWNEDYTF.

This clone has a handful of counts. The rearrangement uses TRBV5-4 and TRBJ2-7, with D perhaps TRBD2 (5 bases). Trimming stripped 0 bases from V and 7 bases from J, with 11 bases between. Germline V lookup: CDR1 SGHNT, CDR2 YYREEE (reference sequence). This CDR3 has 13 residues. The chain's CDR3 is CASSLDGLLEQYF. The DNA for the CDR3 is TGTGCCAGCAGCTTGGACGGACTCCTAGAGCAGTACTTC.

The CDR3 DNA reads TGTGCCAGCAGTGAGGGTTTCAGGGCCTTCACCTTC. It yields the protein CASSEGFRAFTF. V is TRBV2 and J is TRBJ1-2; D might be TRBD1 (5 bases). CDR1 SNHLY and CDR2 FYNNEI come from the germline V gene. CDR3 length: 12 residues. The V end lost 3 bases, the J end lost 13 bases, and 15 bases lay between the germline ends.

This clone has just a few counts. The chain joins TRBV6-1 to TRBJ2-5; 7 bases align to TRBD1. CDR3 size: 14 residues. Germline-derived CDR1 and CDR2 are MNHNS and SASEGT. J gave up 7 bases and V 3 bases, and 8 bases lay outside the gene matches. In DNA form, the CDR3 reads TGTGCCAGCAGTGAGACAGGGTCACTATGGACCCAGTACTTC. Protein sequence: CASSETGSLWTQYF.

V usage is TRBV10-2 and J usage is TRBJ2-5; D gene uncertain. Per the germline V gene, CDR1 is WSHSY and CDR2 is SAAADI. With 3 bases removed from V and 7 bases from J, the gap between germline ends came to 12 bases. The CDR3 consists of 13 residues. CDR3 protein: CASSESGPGTQYF. The CDR3 DNA reads TGCGCCAGCAGTGAATCGGGTCCGGGGACCCAGTACTTC.

The chain carries TRBV27 and TRBJ1-3; D uncertain. Trimming shortened V by 5 bases and J by 0 bases, and 5 bases separated the two germline ends. The CDR3 covers 13 residues. Germline V lookup: CDR1 MNHEY, CDR2 SMNVEV (reference sequence). The CDR3 DNA follows: TGTGCCAGCAGTAGGAGCTCTGGAAACACCATATATTTT. It translates to CASSRSSGNTIYF.

The CDR3 DNA sequence: TGTGCCAGCAGTTTAAGGGGCGGGGCAAATGAAAAACTGTTTTTT. It codes for CASSLRGGANEKLFF. V is TRBV28 and J is TRBJ1-4, with D maybe TRBD1 (5 bases). The CDR3 runs to 15 residues. The V gene lost 2 bases and the J gene lost 5 bases, with 12 bases spanning the gap. The V gene's germline CDR1 is MDHEN and CDR2 SYDVKM.

The chain links TRBV6-5 to TRBJ2-2; D unclear. This CDR3 has 14 amino acids. V was shortened by 7 bases and J by 5 bases, with 14 bases between the two germline ends. Germline CDR1 MNHEY, CDR2 SVGAGI. CDR3 loop: CASTAASGTGELFF. DNA of the CDR3: TGTGCCAGCACGGCGGCGAGTGGAACCGGGGAGCTGTTTTTT.

V gene TRBV5-1 combines with J gene TRBJ1-1; the D is unclear. Germline V CDR1 and CDR2: SGHRS, YFSETQ. Trimming left V 3 bases short and J 4 bases short, with 13 bases between. This CDR3 region has 14 residues. CDR3 bases: TGCGCCAGCAGCTCCGGAGGGCTAAGCACTGAAGCTTTCTTT. Translated, it gives CASSSGGLSTEAFF.

This clone was seen only once. This chain links TRBV5-1 with TRBJ1-4; 8 bases align to TRBD1. Germline V gives CDR1 SGHRS, CDR2 YFSETQ. The CDR3 extends over 16 amino acids. The junction had 7 bases not matched to a gene; V was cut back by 2 bases and J by 4 bases. This CDR3 reads CASSLLQGVGNEKLFF. The CDR3 nucleotides are TGCGCCAGCAGCTTATTACAGGGGGTTGGTAATGAAAAACTGTTTTTT.

This chain joins TRBV5-1 and TRBJ1-4, with D hard to call. Germline lookup yields CDR1 SGHRS and CDR2 YFSETQ. The CDR3 extends over 16 amino acids. V was shortened by 0 bases and J by 3 bases, with 12 bases between the two germline ends. The CDR3 DNA follows: TGCGCCAGCAGCTTGGACAGTTGGAACCCTAATGAAAAACTGTTTTTT. As protein: CASSLDSWNPNEKLFF.

The rearrangement uses TRBV28 and TRBJ2-7; 11 nucleotides match TRBD1. This CDR3 has 16 amino acids. Germline values: CDR1 MDHEN, CDR2 SYDVKM. Unmatched junction bases numbered 8, after V lost 1 base and J lost 6 bases. The CDR3 coding sequence is TGTGCCAGCAGTTTATCCCTGGACAGGGGGCTGGGCGAGCAGTACTTC. It yields the protein CASSLSLDRGLGEQYF.

This clone was counted a single time. The chain joins TRBV7-2 to TRBJ2-5; 9 nucleotides align to TRBD1. J lost 5 bases, V lost 2 bases, and 9 bases had no gene match. CDR3 length: 16 residues. The V gene's germline CDR1 is SGHTA and CDR2 FQGNSA. CDR3 sequence (DNA): TGTGCCAGCAGCTTACCCCTGAACAGGGGGCTGGAGACCCAGTACTTC. The encoded protein is CASSLPLNRGLETQYF. The whole variable domain, remainder taken from reference TRBV7-2 and TRBJ2-5, is GAGVSQSPSNKVTEKGKDVELRCDPISGHTALYWYRQSLGQGLEFLIYFQGNSAPDKSGLPSDRFSAERTGGSVSTLTIQRTQQEDSAVYLCASSLPLNRGLETQYFGPGTRLLVL.